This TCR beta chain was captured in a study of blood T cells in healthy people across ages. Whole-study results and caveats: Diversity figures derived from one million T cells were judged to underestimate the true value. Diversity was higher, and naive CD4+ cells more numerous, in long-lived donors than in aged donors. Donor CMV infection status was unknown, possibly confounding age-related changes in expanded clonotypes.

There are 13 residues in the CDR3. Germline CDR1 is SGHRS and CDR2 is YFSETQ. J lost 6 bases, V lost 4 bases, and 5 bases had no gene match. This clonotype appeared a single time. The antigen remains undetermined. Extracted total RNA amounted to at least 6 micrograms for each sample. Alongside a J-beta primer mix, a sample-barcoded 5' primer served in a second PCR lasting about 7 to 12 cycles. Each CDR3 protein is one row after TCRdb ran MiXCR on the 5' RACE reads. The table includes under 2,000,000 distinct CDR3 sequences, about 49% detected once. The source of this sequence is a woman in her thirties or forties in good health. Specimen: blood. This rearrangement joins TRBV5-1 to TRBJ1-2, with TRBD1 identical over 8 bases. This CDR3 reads CASSAQGAHGYTF. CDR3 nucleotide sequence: TGCGCCAGCAGCGCCCAGGGGGCGCATGGCTACACCTTC.